What follows are 18 T cell receptor beta chains derived from one specimen sequenced in a study of Graves' ophthalmopathy and Graves' hyperthyroidism. Scientists amplified the TCR beta CDR3 regions from RNA transcripts. HTBI primers served in a first-round RT-PCR, which a second-round multiplex PCR followed. TCRdb re-derived calls from the multiplex PCR reads in MiXCR, one entry per CDR3 protein. The repertoire holds about 640,000 distinct CDR3 sequences, with 35% to 50% as singletons. Material for sequencing was peripheral blood. These receptors all stem from an adult man with Graves' ophthalmopathy.

The chain links TRBV7-8 to TRBJ1-5, with TRBD1 matching over 8 bases. The CDR3 runs 16 residues. The germline gives CDR1 SGHVS, CDR2 FQNEAQ. V shed 8 bases, J shed 3 bases, and the junction held 12 bases outside the gene matches. For the CDR3, the DNA is TGTGCCAGCGGCCAGGGACAGGACGGGATCAATCAGCCCCAGCATTTT. It codes for CASGQGQDGINQPQHF.

This clonotype has just a few counts. V gene TRBV12-3 or TRBV12-4 combines with J gene TRBJ2-2; D could derive from TRBD1 or TRBD2 (5 bases each). V was shortened by 7 bases and J by 2 bases, with 11 bases between the two germline ends. This CDR3 has 14 residues. The CDR3 DNA reads TGTGCCAGCACCGGGACGGTTAACACCGGGGAGCTGTTTTTT. Its protein product is CASTGTVNTGELFF.

This clonotype was seen repeatedly, ten times or more. This chain joins TRBV5-1 and TRBJ1-1; D unresolved. Germline CDR1 and CDR2: SGHRS and YFSETQ. V was shortened by 2 bases and J by 3 bases, with 11 bases between the two germline ends. This CDR3 has 14 residues. In nucleotides, the CDR3 is TGCGCCAGCAGCTTAGAGGTAGAGGACACTGAAGCTTTCTTT. The encoded protein is CASSLEVEDTEAFF.

The chain couples TRBV30 to TRBJ1-5; possibly TRBD1 for D (6 bases). The CDR3 length is 13 residues. Germline-derived CDR1 and CDR2 are GTSNPN and SVGIG (reference sequence). V was trimmed by 5 bases and J by 5 bases, leaving 13 bases between them. CDR3 bases: TGTGCCTGGCGTCAGGGGTCCGATCAGCCCCAGCATTTT. Its translation is CAWRQGSDQPQHF.

This clonotype was detected ten times or more. The chain is built from TRBV5-5 and TRBJ1-2, with D hard to call. The CDR3 has 14 amino acids. Germline V CDR1 and CDR2: SGHKS, YYEKEE (reference sequence). Trimming took 0 bases from V and 13 from J, leaving 19 bases between them. This chain's CDR3 is CASSLGVFTRPLTF. The CDR3 bases are TGTGCCAGCAGCTTGGGAGTTTTCACACGTCCTCTCACCTTC.

This clonotype was recorded a few times. The chain joins TRBV9 to TRBJ2-2; 10 positions agree with TRBD1. V gave up 4 bases and J gave up 6 bases; unmatched junction bases: 9. Per germline, CDR1 SGDLS and CDR2 YYNGEE. The CDR3 sequence is 16 residues long. This CDR3 reads CASSLRQGATAGELFF. CDR3 sequence (DNA): TGTGCCAGCAGCCTAAGACAGGGGGCGACGGCCGGGGAGCTGTTTTTT.

About this clonotype: One end of the junction does not line up with germline, which may come from a read error. V usage is TRBV25-1 and J usage is TRBJ2-7, with TRBD1 matching over 8 bases. Germline CDR1 and CDR2: MGHDK and SYGVNS. This CDR3 comprises 14 residues. The CDR3 bases are TGTGCCAGCAGGGGCAGGGGGCGCGACGGGGAGCTGTACTTC. Its translation: CASRGRGRDGELYF.

About this clonotype itself: A much more abundant neighbour one base away suggests this may be a read error. The chain has TRBV7-9 and TRBJ2-7; D is ambiguous. This CDR3 comprises 12 residues. With 5 bases removed from V and 6 bases from J, the gap between germline ends came to 11 bases. Germline CDR1 SEHNR, CDR2 FQNEAQ (reference sequence). CDR3 residues: CASSPQSGEQYF. The CDR3 nucleotides are TGTGCCAGCAGCCCCCAGTCGGGCGAGCAGTACTTC.

This clonotype was counted ten times or more. This rearrangement joins TRBV12-3 or TRBV12-4 to TRBJ1-6; a possible D gene is TRBD1 (6 bases). The CDR3 sequence is 14 residues long. Trimming cost V 5 bases and J 9 bases, with 14 bases left between them. The CDR3: CASSPSGVGSPLHF. Written as DNA, the CDR3 is TGTGCCAGCAGTCCGTCAGGGGTAGGTTCACCCCTCCACTTT.

This clonotype was detected many times. The chain has TRBV10-3 and TRBJ1-6; tentative D call: TRBD1 (5 bases). The CDR3 has 12 residues. The germline V gene encodes CDR1 ENHRY and CDR2 SYGVKD. Deletions cut 7 bases from V and 10 bases from J, with 11 bases between. CDR3 amino acids: CAITEGMSPLHF. In DNA, the CDR3 is TGTGCCATCACAGAGGGGATGTCACCCCTCCACTTT.

J is TRBJ2-5 and V is TRBV5-1; 11 bases match TRBD2. Trimming removed 1 base from V and 5 bases from J; junction bases left unmatched: 10. CDR1 is SGHRS and CDR2 is YFSETQ in the germline V gene. The CDR3 covers 17 residues. CDR3 DNA: TGCGCCAGCAGCTTGTTGACTAGCGGGGCGATGATGGAGACCCAGTACTTC. Its protein is CASSLLTSGAMMETQYF.

The gene calls are TRBV5-1 and TRBJ1-5; 7 bases line up with TRBD1. This CDR3 contains 12 residues. Germline V gene sequence: CDR1 SGHRS, CDR2 YFSETQ. The J segment lost 14 bases and the V segment lost 4 bases, leaving 9 bases of the junction unmatched. Here the CDR3 DNA reads TGCGCCAGCAGCACAGGGACAGCCTACGAGCATTTT. It codes for CASSTGTAYEHF.

V and J are TRBV10-3 and TRBJ1-5; perhaps TRBD1 as D (6 bases). Per germline, CDR1 ENHRY and CDR2 SYGVKD. The V gene lost 0 bases and the J gene lost 5 bases, with 14 bases spanning the gap. The CDR3 extends over 16 amino acids. The CDR3 here is CAISESAGATDQPQHF. In nucleotides, the CDR3 is TGTGCCATCAGTGAGTCTGCAGGGGCGACTGATCAGCCCCAGCATTTT.

Ten or more counts support this clonotype. The chain links TRBV5-1 to TRBJ1-1; D perhaps matches TRBD1 (6 bases). The ends were cut back, 6 bases at V and 3 bases at J, with 21 bases in the middle. The CDR3 loop spans 16 amino acids. Germline V gene sequence: CDR1 SGHRS, CDR2 YFSETQ. CDR3 DNA: TGCGCCAGCACCAAAGGGGGGGAAGGGAAGGACACTGAAGCTTTCTTT. This sequence encodes CASTKGGEGKDTEAFF.

This clonotype was seen repeatedly, ten times or more. The chain employs TRBV9 and TRBJ1-2; D is undetermined. The V gene's germline CDR1 is SGDLS and CDR2 YYNGEE. There are 16 residues in the CDR3. Deletions cut 3 bases from V and 4 bases from J, with 19 bases between. DNA of the CDR3: TGTGCCAGCAGCGCGGGTCGGCGACGATCCTTCTATGGCTACACCTTC. Translating it yields CASSAGRRRSFYGYTF.

On this clonotype: A read error may be the cause here, since a much bigger clone is one base away. The final CDR3 position lacks the conserved phenylalanine or tryptophan, pointing to a likely read error. The chain employs TRBV20-1 and TRBJ1-6; D might be TRBD1 (5 bases). The V gene's germline CDR1 is DFQATT and CDR2 SNEGSKA (reference sequence). Trimming pared 6 bases from V and 8 bases from J, leaving 17 bases between. The CDR3 runs 14 residues. Written as DNA, the CDR3 is TGCAGTGCCATCCGGGGGGATACTTATTCACCCCTCCACCTT. The encoded protein is CSAIRGDTYSPLHL.

This clonotype was detected ten times or more. This chain joins TRBV2 and TRBJ2-7; D possibly matches TRBD1 or TRBD2 (5 bases each). The germline V gene encodes CDR1 SNHLY and CDR2 FYNNEI. The CDR3 is 12 amino acids. Between the trimmed V and J ends, which lost 4 bases and 3 bases, there was a span of 7 bases. CDR3 sequence (DNA): TGTGCCAGCAGTGCTGGGGGCTACGAGCAGTACTTC. Its protein product is CASSAGGYEQYF.

This clonotype has at least ten counts. The chain carries TRBV10-3 and TRBJ1-2; 7 bases match TRBD1. J was trimmed by 1 base and V by 10 bases; bases with no gene match: 9. CDR3 length: 14 residues. CDR1 is ENHRY and CDR2 is SYGVKD in the germline V gene. The CDR3 coding sequence is TGTGCCACCTCCGGGACAGCTATTAACTATGGCTACACCTTC. Translated, it gives CATSGTAINYGYTF.